This T cell receptor beta chain originates from a study of breast tumors, draining lymph nodes, adjacent tissues (dated by TCRdb to the mid-2010s). The study in broad terms: In breast cancer patients, the study compared the TCR beta repertoires of tumor, adjacent nontumor tissue and axillary lymph nodes. In human breast cancer, the study set out to assess how tumor, surrounding tissue and draining lymph node repertoires relate to one another and whether T cells might be exchanged between them.

The CDR3 covers 16 residues, taking in both the cysteine and the phenylalanine. The CDR3 DNA has 48 bases and is translated from base 1. After removal of 1 base from V and 1 base from J, the junction retains 7 bases not matched to a gene. For CDR1 and CDR2, the germline V gene (reference sequence) lists DFQATT and SNEGSKA. The lymph node samples were taken from the axillary draining lymph nodes of breast cancer patients. The instrument was an Illumina HiSeq 2000. TCR beta chain libraries were generated by multiplex PCR amplification. High-throughput sequencing was used to analyze the amplified TCR beta chain products. The public reads were reprocessed in TCRdb via fastp at Q25 and MiXCR, keeping in-frame beta chains. Rows with one shared CDR3 protein collapse into an entry with the most common genes and DNA. A total of 270,000 or so distinct CDR3 sequences appear in this sample, over 25% of them only once. The top ten constitute about 1% of the sample.

General conclusions and limits of the study: Tumor T-cell repertoires showed less diversity than lymph node repertoires and more diversity than nontumor tissue repertoires, and tumor T-cell repertoires showed preferential V and J gene usage. The data were considered consistent with most tumor T cells being derived from the lymph node and subsequently expanding within tumor tissue. The study presented the conclusion that tumor T cells originate in lymph nodes as consistent with a hypothesis, not as something directly demonstrated. In luminal-like breast cancer, tumor and nontumor tissue repertoires resembled each other significantly more than in basal-like breast cancer.

Notes on this clonotype: Its antigen remains unidentified. No clone much larger than this one lies a single base away; base qualities are absent.

The specimen was axillary lymph node tissue. This clonotype was sampled from a female donor with breast cancer. Some clones in this sample may be carry-over from other donors' samples. The sequence links TRBV20-1 to TRBJ2-7; a stretch of 10 junction bases matches TRBD2. CDR3 loop: CSARGPTSGTSYEQYF. At the DNA level, the sequence is TGCAGTGCTAGAGGCCCCACTAGCGGGACTTCCTACGAGCAGTACTTC.